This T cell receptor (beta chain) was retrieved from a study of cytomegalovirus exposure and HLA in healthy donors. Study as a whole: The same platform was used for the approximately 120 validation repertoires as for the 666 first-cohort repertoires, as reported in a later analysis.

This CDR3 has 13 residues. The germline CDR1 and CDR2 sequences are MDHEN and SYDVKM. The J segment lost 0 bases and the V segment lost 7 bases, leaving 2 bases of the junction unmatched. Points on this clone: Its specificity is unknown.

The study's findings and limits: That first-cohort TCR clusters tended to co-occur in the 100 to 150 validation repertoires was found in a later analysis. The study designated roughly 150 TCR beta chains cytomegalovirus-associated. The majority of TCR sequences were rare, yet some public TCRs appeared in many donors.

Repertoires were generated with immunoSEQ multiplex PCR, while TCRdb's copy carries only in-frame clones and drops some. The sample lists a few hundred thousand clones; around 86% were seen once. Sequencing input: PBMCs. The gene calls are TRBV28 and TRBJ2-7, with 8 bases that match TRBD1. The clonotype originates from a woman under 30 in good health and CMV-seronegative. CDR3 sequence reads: CASTGQDSYEQYF. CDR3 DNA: TGTGCCAGCACGGGACAGGACTCCTACGAGCAGTACTTC.